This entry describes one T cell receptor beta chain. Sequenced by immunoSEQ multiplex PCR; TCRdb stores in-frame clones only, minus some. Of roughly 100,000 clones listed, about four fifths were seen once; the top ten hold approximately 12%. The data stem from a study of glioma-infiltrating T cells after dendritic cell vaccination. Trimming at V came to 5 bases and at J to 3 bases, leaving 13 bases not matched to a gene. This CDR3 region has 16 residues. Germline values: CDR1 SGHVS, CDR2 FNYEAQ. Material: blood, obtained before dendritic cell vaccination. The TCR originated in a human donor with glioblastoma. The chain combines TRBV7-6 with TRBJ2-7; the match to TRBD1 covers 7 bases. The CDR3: CASSDSFGAGGYEQYF. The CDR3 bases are TGTGCCAGCAGCGACAGCTTCGGGGCAGGGGGCTACGAGCAGTACTTC.